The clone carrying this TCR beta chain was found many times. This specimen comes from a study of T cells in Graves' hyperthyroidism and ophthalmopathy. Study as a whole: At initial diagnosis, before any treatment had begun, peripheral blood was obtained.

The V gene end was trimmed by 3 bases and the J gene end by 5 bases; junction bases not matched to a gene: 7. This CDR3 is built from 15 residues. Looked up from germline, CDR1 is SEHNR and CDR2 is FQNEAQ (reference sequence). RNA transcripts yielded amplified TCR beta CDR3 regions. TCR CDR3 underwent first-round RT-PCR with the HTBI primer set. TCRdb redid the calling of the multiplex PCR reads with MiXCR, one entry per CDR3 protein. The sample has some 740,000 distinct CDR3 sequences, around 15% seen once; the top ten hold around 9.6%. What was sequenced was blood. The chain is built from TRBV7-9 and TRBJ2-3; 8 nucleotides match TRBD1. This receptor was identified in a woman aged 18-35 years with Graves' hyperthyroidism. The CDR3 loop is CASSFLDRVKDTQYF. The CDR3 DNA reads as TGTGCCAGCAGCTTCCTGGACAGGGTGAAAGATACGCAGTATTTT.